The T cell receptor beta chain described here comes from a study of shared clonotypes between healthy human individuals. Profiling relied on immunoSEQ multiplex PCR, and the TCRdb table lists in-frame clones only, not all of them. Of 550,000 to 700,000 clones in the sample, around 73% were seen once. The germline V and J ends were trimmed by 4 bases and 8 bases, with 11 bases remaining between them. This CDR3 region has 12 residues. Germline CDR1 reads PRHDT; CDR2 reads FYEKMQ (reference sequence). The sample was memory CD4+ T cells sorted from blood. Subset meaning: CD45RA-negative fraction. The receptor comes from a woman in her twenties or thirties in good health. The chain combines TRBV13 with TRBJ1-1; D is ambiguous. The DNA for the CDR3 is TGTGCCAGCAGCTCTAGAGGTCCCGAAGCTTTCTTT. Translated: CASSSRGPEAFF. The full variable domain, rest sourced from reference TRBV13 and TRBJ1-1, is AAGVIQSPRHLIKEKRETATLKCYPIPRHDTVYWYQQGPGQDPQFLISFYEKMQSDKGSIPDRFSAQQFSDYHSELNMSSLELGDSALYFCASSSRGPEAFFGQGTRLTVV.